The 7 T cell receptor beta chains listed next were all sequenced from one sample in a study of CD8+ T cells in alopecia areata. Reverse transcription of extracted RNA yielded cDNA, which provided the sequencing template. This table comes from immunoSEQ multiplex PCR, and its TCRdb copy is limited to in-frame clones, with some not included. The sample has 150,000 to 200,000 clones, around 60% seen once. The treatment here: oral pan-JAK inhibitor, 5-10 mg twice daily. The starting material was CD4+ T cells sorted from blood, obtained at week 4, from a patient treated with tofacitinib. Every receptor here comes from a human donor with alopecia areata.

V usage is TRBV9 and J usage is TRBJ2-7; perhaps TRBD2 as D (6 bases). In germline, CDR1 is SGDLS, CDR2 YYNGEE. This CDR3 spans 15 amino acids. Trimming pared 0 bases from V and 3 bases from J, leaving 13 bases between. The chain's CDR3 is CASSVAPTGVYEQYF. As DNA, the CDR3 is TGTGCCAGCAGCGTAGCCCCAACGGGGGTCTACGAGCAGTACTTC.

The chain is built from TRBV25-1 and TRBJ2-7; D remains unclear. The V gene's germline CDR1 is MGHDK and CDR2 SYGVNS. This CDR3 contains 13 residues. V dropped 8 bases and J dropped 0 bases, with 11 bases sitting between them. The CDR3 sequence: CASESVSSYEQYF. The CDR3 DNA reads TGTGCCAGCGAGTCGGTTAGCTCCTACGAGCAGTACTTC.

For the CDR3, the DNA is TGTGCCAGCAGCTTCTCCGATGAAGCTTTCTTT. Translating gives CASSFSDEAFF. The chain is built from TRBV7-2 and TRBJ1-1; D is unresolved. CDR3 length: 11 residues. Trimming removed 3 bases at V and 7 bases at J, with 6 bases between. Germline V gene sequence: CDR1 SGHTA, CDR2 FQGNSA. The complete variable domain, with remaining parts taken from reference TRBV7-2 and TRBJ1-1, reads GAGVSQSPSNKVTEKGKDVELRCDPISGHTALYWYRQSLGQGLEFLIYFQGNSAPDKSGLPSDRFSAERTGGSVSTLTIQRTQQEDSAVYLCASSFSDEAFFGQGTRLTVV.

The CDR3 spells CAWSRQGAIGNQPQHF. CDR3 sequence (DNA): TGTGCCTGGAGCCGGCAGGGGGCTATCGGCAATCAGCCCCAGCATTTT. The V and J genes are TRBV30 and TRBJ1-5, with TRBD1 identical over 8 bases. The CDR3 totals 16 residues. Germline V gene lookup returns CDR1 GTSNPN and CDR2 SVGIG (reference sequence). Trimming at V came to 3 bases and at J to 2 bases, leaving 9 bases not matched to a gene.

The CDR3 loop is CAWETSGDADTQYF. The CDR3 nucleotides are TGTGCCTGGGAGACTAGCGGGGATGCAGATACGCAGTATTTT. The V gene is TRBV30, the J gene TRBJ2-3, with 11 bases matching TRBD2. Germline CDR1 is GTSNPN and CDR2 is SVGIG (reference sequence). The CDR3 is made up of 14 amino acids. Trimming removed 5 bases from V and 4 bases from J; junction bases left unmatched: 5.

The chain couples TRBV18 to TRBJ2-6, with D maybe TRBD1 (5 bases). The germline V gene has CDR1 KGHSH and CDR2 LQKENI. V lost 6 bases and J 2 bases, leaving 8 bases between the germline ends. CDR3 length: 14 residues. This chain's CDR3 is CASSPGTGANVLTF. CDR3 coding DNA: TGTGCCAGCTCGCCAGGGACTGGGGCCAACGTCCTGACTTTC.

The CDR3 loop reads CASSLAGGPSDTQYF. CDR3 DNA sequence: TGTGCCAGCAGCCTAGCGGGGGGGCCGTCAGATACGCAGTATTTT. The rearrangement joins TRBV27 to TRBJ2-3; the match to TRBD2 covers 12 bases. Germline V CDR1 and CDR2: MNHEY, SMNVEV (reference sequence). J was trimmed by 4 bases and V by 6 bases; bases with no gene match: 5. The CDR3 sequence is 15 residues long.